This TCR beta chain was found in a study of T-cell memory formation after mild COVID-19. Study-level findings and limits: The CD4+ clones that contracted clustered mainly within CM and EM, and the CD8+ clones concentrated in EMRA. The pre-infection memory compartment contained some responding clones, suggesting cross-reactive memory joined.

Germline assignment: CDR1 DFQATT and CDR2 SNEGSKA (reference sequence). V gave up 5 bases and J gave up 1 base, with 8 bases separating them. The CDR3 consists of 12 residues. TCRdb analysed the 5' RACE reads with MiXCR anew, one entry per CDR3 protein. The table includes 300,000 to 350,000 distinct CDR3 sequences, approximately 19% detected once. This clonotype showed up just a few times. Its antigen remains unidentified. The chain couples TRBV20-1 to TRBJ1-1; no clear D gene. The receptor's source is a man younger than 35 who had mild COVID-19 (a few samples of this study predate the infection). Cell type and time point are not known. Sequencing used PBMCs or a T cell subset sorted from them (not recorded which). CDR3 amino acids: CSAFDWNTEAFF. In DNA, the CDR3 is TGCAGTGCTTTCGACTGGAACACTGAAGCTTTCTTT.